This passage covers 10 T cell receptor beta chains from one sample sequenced in a study of OX40 agonist ivuxolimab in advanced cancers. Data came from immunoSEQ multiplex PCR; TCRdb stores just in-frame clones and leaves some out. This table holds roughly 93,000 clones, 70% to 85% found once. Sequences were derived from CD4+ or CD8+ T cells sorted from blood, sampled in a trial of the OX40 agonist ivuxolimab. The origin of the receptors is an adult with an advanced solid tumor such as melanoma, head and neck, liver or kidney cancer.

This chain links TRBV27 with TRBJ1-5; perhaps TRBD1 as D (6 bases). The CDR3 has 17 residues. Germline V gene lookup returns CDR1 MNHEY and CDR2 SMNVEV (reference sequence). The germline V and J ends were trimmed by 3 bases and 4 bases, with 19 bases remaining between them. CDR3 sequence reads: CASSFLGQGIHNQPQHF. The CDR3 DNA follows: TGTGCCAGCAGTTTCCTGGGGCAGGGGATTCATAATCAGCCCCAGCATTTT.

This clone is a singleton in its sample. The chain couples TRBV5-1 to TRBJ2-6, with 9 bases matching TRBD2. Unmatched junction bases numbered 4, after V lost 0 bases and J lost 0 bases. CDR1 and CDR2 (germline): SGHRS, YFSETQ. The CDR3 spans 18 residues. The CDR3 nucleotides read TGCGCCAGCAGCTTGGAAGCGGGAGGTATCTCTGGGGCCAACGTCCTGACTTTC. Translation gives CASSLEAGGISGANVLTF. Drawing the rest from reference TRBV5-1 and TRBJ2-6, the complete variable domain is KAGVTQTPRYLIKTRGQQVTLSCSPISGHRSVSWYQQTPGQGLQFLFEYFSETQRNKGNFPGRFSGRQFSNSRSEMNVSTLELGDSALYLCASSLEAGGISGANVLTFGAGSRLTVL.

The chain combines TRBV27 with TRBJ1-3; D is ambiguous. Trimming removed 5 bases from V and 0 bases from J, with 8 bases in between. The CDR3 contains 14 residues. Germline lookup yields CDR1 MNHEY and CDR2 SMNVEV (reference sequence). The CDR3 DNA sequence: TGTGCCAGCAGTCTCACGCCCTCTGGAAACACCATATATTTT. It specifies CASSLTPSGNTIYF.

This chain joins TRBV15 and TRBJ2-5; no clear D gene. V was trimmed by 2 bases and J by 4 bases, leaving 8 bases between them. Looked up from germline, CDR1 is LNHNV and CDR2 is YYDKDF (reference sequence). The CDR3 sequence is 13 residues long. The CDR3 is CATSRSPSETQYF. The CDR3 bases are TGTGCCACCAGCAGATCCCCCTCAGAGACCCAGTACTTC.

This clone was seen only a few times. The V and J genes are TRBV7-9 and TRBJ2-7; 10 bases are shared with TRBD2. Per germline, CDR1 SEHNR and CDR2 FQNEAQ (reference sequence). V gave up 5 bases and J gave up 3 bases; unmatched junction bases: 7. This CDR3 is built from 15 residues. In DNA form, the CDR3 reads TGTGCCAGCAGCCCGCCGGGACTAGCGAGCTACGAGCAGTACTTC. It encodes CASSPPGLASYEQYF.

This rearrangement joins TRBV19 to TRBJ1-2, with D possibly being TRBD1 (5 bases). Trimming stripped 4 bases from V and 0 bases from J, with 12 bases between. CDR3 size: 15 residues. Germline lookup yields CDR1 LNHDA and CDR2 SQIVND (reference sequence). The CDR3 bases are TGTGCCAGTAGTAGGGGGTACACCACTAACTATGGCTACACCTTC. Protein: CASSRGYTTNYGYTF.

Here the CDR3 DNA reads TGTGCCAGCAGACCCGACAGGGGGGGGGACACCGGGGAGCTGTTTTTT. Protein: CASRPDRGGDTGELFF. The rearrangement links TRBV2 to TRBJ2-2, with 9 bases aligning to TRBD1. After removal of 6 bases from V and 3 bases from J, the junction contained 8 bases not matched to a gene. CDR1 and CDR2 from the germline V gene are SNHLY and FYNNEI. This CDR3 region has 16 residues.

The rearrangement uses TRBV6-5 and TRBJ2-7; D may be TRBD1 or TRBD2 (5 bases each). The CDR3 covers 12 residues. Germline CDR1 reads MNHEY; CDR2 reads SVGAGI. Trimming shortened V by 10 bases and J by 4 bases, and 14 bases separated the two germline ends. This CDR3 is CATRGVRYEQYF. CDR3 nucleotide sequence: TGTGCCACCCGAGGGGTCAGGTACGAGCAGTACTTC.

This clone was seen a few times. The chain couples TRBV5-1 to TRBJ2-7, with a possible D match to TRBD1 (7 bases). The CDR3 is 14 amino acids. CDR1 and CDR2 from the germline V gene are SGHRS and YFSETQ. Trimming removed 4 bases from V and 5 bases from J, with 16 bases in between. Here the CDR3 DNA reads TGCGCCAGCAGCGACTACAGGGGAGGTAACGAGCAGTACTTC. This codes for CASSDYRGGNEQYF.

V and J are TRBV4-1 and TRBJ1-5; no definite D call. CDR1 MGHRA and CDR2 YSYEKL come from the germline V gene. The CDR3 runs 14 residues. Trimming took 4 bases from V and 4 from J, leaving 11 bases between them. The CDR3 is CASSLLNSNQPQHF. In DNA, the CDR3 is TGCGCCAGCAGCCTCTTAAACAGTAATCAGCCCCAGCATTTT.